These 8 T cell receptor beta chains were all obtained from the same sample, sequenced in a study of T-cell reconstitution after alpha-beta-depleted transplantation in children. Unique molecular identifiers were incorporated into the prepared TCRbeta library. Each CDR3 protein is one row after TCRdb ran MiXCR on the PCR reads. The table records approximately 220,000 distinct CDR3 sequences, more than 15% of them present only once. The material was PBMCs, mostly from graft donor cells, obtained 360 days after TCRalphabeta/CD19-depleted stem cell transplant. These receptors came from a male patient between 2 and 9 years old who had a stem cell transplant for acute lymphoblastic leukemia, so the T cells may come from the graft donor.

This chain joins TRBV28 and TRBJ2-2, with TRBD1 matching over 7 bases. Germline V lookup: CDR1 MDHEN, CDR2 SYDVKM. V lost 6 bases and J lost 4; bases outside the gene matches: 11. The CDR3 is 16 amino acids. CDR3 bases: TGTGCCAGCAGCCCCAGACAGGGTCAGGGCACCGGGGAGCTGTTTTTT. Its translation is CASSPRQGQGTGELFF. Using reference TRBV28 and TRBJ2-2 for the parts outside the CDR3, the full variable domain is DVKVTQSSRYLVKRTGEKVFLECVQDMDHENMFWYRQDPGLGLRLIYFSYDVKMKEKGDIPEGYSVSREKKERFSLILESASTNQTSMYLCASSPRQGQGTGELFFGEGSRLTVL.

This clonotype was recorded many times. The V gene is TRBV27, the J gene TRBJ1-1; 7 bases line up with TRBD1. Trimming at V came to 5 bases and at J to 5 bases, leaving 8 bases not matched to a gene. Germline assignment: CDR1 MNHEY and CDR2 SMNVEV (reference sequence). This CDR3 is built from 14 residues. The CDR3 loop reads CASSHTGEGTEAFF. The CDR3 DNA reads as TGTGCCAGCAGTCATACAGGGGAGGGGACTGAAGCTTTCTTT.

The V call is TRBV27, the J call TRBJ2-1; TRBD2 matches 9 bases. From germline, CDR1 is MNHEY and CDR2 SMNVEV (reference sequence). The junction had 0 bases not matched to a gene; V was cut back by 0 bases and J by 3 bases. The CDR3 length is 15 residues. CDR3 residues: CASSLSSGSYNEQFF. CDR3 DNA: TGTGCCAGCAGTTTATCTAGCGGGAGCTACAATGAGCAGTTCTTC.

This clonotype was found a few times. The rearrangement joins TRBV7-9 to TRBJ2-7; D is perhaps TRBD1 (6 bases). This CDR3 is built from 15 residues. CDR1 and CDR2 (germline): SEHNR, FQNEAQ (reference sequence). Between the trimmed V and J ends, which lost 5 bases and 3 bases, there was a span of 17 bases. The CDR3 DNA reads TGTGCCAGCAGCCAAACAGGGTGGGATCACTACGAGCAGTACTTC. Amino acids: CASSQTGWDHYEQYF.

Here the CDR3 reads CASSVYQAQWGNEQFF. CDR3 in DNA: TGTGCCAGCAGCGTATACCAGGCGCAATGGGGCAATGAGCAGTTCTTC. The genes are TRBV9 and TRBJ2-1; no reliable D call. CDR3 length: 16 residues. From germline, CDR1 is SGDLS and CDR2 YYNGEE. Trimming removed 1 base from V and 6 bases from J, with 17 bases in between.

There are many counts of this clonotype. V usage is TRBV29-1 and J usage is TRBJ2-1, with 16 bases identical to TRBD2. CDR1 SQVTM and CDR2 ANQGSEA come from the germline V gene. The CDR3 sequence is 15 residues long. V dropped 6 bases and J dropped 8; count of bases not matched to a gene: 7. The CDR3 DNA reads TGCAGCGTCGGGACTAGCGGGGGGGCGAGCGATGAGCAGTTCTTC. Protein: CSVGTSGGASDEQFF.

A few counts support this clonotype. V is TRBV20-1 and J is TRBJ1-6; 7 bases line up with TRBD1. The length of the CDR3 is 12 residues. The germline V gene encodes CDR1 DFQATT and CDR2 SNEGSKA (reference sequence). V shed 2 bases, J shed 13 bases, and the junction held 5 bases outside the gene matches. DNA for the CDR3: TGCAGTGCTAGACAGGGGGAAGGGCCCCTCCACTTT. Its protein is CSARQGEGPLHF.

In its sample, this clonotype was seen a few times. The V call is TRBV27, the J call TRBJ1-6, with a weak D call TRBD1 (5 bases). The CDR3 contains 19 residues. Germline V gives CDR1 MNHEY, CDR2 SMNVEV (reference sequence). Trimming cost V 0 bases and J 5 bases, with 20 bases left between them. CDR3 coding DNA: TGTGCCAGCAGTTTATCCGTGTTCCCAGGGACTAAGCATAATTCACCCCTCCACTTT. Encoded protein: CASSLSVFPGTKHNSPLHF.